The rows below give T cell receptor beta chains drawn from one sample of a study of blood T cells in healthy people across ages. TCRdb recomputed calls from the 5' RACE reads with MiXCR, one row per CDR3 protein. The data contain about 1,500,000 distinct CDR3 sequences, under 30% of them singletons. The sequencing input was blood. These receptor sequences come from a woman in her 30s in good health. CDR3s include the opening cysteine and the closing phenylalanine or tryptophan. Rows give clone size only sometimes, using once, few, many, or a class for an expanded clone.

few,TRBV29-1,CSVLEGNGYTF
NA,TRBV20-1,CSARRAGARITYNEQFF
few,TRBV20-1,CSARLQGQNTEAFF
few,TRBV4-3,CASSQGSGSGNEQFF
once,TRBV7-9,CASSRRQGANNEQFF
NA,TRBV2,CASSEESGQPQHF
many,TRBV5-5,CASSLWKGLETQYF
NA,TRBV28,CASVSDYKQYF
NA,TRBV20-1,CSAPRPLAGSSTDTQYF
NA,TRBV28,CTSRPGRLNEKLFF
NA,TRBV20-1,CSAAKTDPNTGELFF
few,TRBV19,CASRTTTGYNEQFF
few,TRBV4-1,CASSQGGLFTDTQYF
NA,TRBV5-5,CASRDYTGTNSPLHF
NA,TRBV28,CASSHGQALHEQFF
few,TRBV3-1,CASSQLAGGFTDTQYF
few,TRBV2,CASSGDAFYTF
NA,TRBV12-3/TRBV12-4,CASSLPRGWNTEAFF
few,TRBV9,CASSPAGQLGLNEQFF
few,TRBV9,CASAGQGDSPLHF
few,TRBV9,CASSPLDSQGYTF
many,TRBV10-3,CAISGTGGNEQFF
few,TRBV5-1,CASLDRDGYTF
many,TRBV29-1,CSVGRVNTEAFF
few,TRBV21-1,CASRAPGGPGYTF
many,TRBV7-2,CASSSRYIAGGPETQYF
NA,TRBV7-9,CASSSPSRGRGRYTF
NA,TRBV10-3,CAISESLAGVGSWAFF
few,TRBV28,CASSESQGPSSYNSPLHF
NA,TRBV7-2,CASSLALGQGNSPLHF
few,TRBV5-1,CASATSPGPETQYF
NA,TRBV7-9,CASSLQGHSTEAFF
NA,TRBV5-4,CASSLRGQGPEKLFF
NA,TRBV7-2,CASSLALAGKSEQYF
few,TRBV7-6,CASSFKDRGEQYF
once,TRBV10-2,CASMRQGTEAFF
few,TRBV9,CASSALTQGDTQYF
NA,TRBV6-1,CASSKGPRGNNGQFF
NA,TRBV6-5,CASQKGLTGGYEQFF
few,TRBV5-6,CASSWVQGNEQFF
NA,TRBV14,CASSQGSGRTQYF
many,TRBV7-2,CASSKAKTTNEKLFF
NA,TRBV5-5,CASSSDRVGEKLFF
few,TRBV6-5,CASSYSIGPDVSQNTEAFF
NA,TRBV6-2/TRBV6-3,CACSYWQYDAEQFF
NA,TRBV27,CTSSFGRVSDTQYF
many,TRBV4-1,CASSRQDQETQYF
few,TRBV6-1,CASSERMQGHNEQFF
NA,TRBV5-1,CAGSSNVGQGGEQFF
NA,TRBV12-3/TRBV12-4,CASSKDRRDYNEQFF
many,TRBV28,CASSLRAAHLFNYGYTF
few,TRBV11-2,CASSLDPGQVFGEQFF
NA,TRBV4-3,CASSQISNTGELFF
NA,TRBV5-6,CASRLQVTETQYF
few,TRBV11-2,CASSLRGLAGGPGAKNIQYF
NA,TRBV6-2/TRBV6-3,CASSYSQAGRSYEQYF
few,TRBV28,CAGSLSGGNYGYTF
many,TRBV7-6,CASSLRLGYNEQFF
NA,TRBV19,CASSTTGLNIQYF